This T cell receptor beta chain was documented in a study of shared clonotypes between healthy human individuals. Findings and limits, study-wide: Sampling included only blood; tissue repertoires likely differ. Depth of sequencing was expected to influence donor clonotype sharing.

Authors' analysis steps: Junction-only sequences without quality scores came from ImmunoSEQ, so filtering differed. The assay was immunoSEQ multiplex PCR, and TCRdb's table has in-frame clones only and misses some. V, J and clone size are those of that table, while D and trimming were read from the DNA. The repertoire holds approximately 2.5 million clones, with approximately 93% as singletons. The CDR3 extends over 15 amino acids. CDR1 is SEHNR and CDR2 is FQNEAQ in the germline V gene (reference sequence). After removal of 3 bases from V and 6 bases from J, the junction contained 7 bases not matched to a gene. A few counts support this clone. The target antigen is unknown.

V gene TRBV7-9 combines with J gene TRBJ1-1, with 10 bases aligning to TRBD1. What was sequenced was naive CD4+ T cells from PBMCs. Subset indicated: CD45RA+ positively selected. The clonotype was recovered from a man aged 18-30 years in good health. Some clones in this sample may be carry-over from other donors' samples. As DNA, the CDR3 is TGTGCCAGCAGCTTCCGCGGGACAGGGGTTTCTGAAGCTTTCTTT. Translation gives CASSFRGTGVSEAFF.